This record covers a single T cell receptor beta chain. The target antigen is unknown. This entry belongs to a study of T cells in localized non-small cell lung cancer. Notes on the study in general: Blood T cell density predicted longer survival; adjacent-lung clonality, shorter. The highest T cell clonality was in uninvolved adjacent lung, above tumor. The study detected a median roughly 61 of the top 100 tumor clones in adjacent lung.

Data came from immunoSEQ multiplex PCR; TCRdb stores just in-frame clones and leaves some out. The table includes about 2,400 clones, about two fifths detected once. The CDR3 totals 13 residues. V lost 3 bases and J 7 bases, leaving 12 bases between the germline ends. CDR1 is MDHEN, CDR2 SYDVKM, per germline. Adjacent lung tissue lacking atypia was obtained at a distance of at least 2 cm from the tumor margin. The V call is TRBV28, the J call TRBJ1-2; D not certain. The sample here was normal lung tissue next to the tumor, taken before any cancer treatment. This receptor was obtained from a man aged 40 to 70 with stage II lung adenocarcinoma. The CDR3 DNA sequence: TGTGCCAGCAGTTTTCAGCCCGATCGTGGCTACACCTTC. It is translated as CASSFQPDRGYTF.